This entry lists 6 T cell receptor beta chains sequenced from one sample in a study of blood T cell repertoires in COVID-19. Produced via immunoSEQ multiplex PCR; TCRdb's table is partial and in-frame only. The table records over 100,000 clones, approximately 87% of them present only once. The sequenced material came from peripheral blood. The receptors shown here come from a woman aged 60 to 75 with acute or convalescent COVID-19.

This chain joins TRBV11-2 and TRBJ2-1; 9 positions match TRBD1. Germline-derived CDR1 and CDR2 are SGHAT and FQNNGV. The CDR3 spans 15 residues. V lost 3 bases to trimming and J lost 8 bases; unmatched junction nucleotides: 8. CDR3 protein: CASSFPGQGIDEQFF. CDR3 nucleotide sequence: TGTGCCAGCAGCTTTCCGGGACAGGGTATAGATGAGCAGTTCTTC. Using reference TRBV11-2 and TRBJ2-1 for the parts outside the CDR3, the full variable domain is EAGVAQSPRYKIIEKRQSVAFWCNPISGHATLYWYQQILGQGPKLLIQFQNNGVVDDSQLPKDRFSAERLKGVDSTLKIQPAKLEDSAVYLCASSFPGQGIDEQFFGPGTRLTVL.

The chain joins TRBV5-5 to TRBJ1-1, with D uncertain. CDR1 is SGHKS and CDR2 is YYEKEE in the germline V gene (reference sequence). The CDR3 loop spans 15 amino acids. The V end lost 3 bases, the J end lost 9 bases, and 21 bases lay between the germline ends. In DNA, the CDR3 is TGTGCCAGCAGCTGGGGAGCGGCGGCAGGTCGACAAGCTTTCTTT. As protein: CASSWGAAAGRQAFF.

The chain combines TRBV19 with TRBJ1-4; no definite D call. V was pared by 8 bases and J by 0 bases, with 10 bases between. CDR1 LNHDA and CDR2 SQIVND come from the germline V gene (reference sequence). This CDR3 comprises 14 residues. CDR3 protein: CASSWRSTNEKLFF. DNA for the CDR3: TGTGCCAGTTCATGGCGGTCAACTAATGAAAAACTGTTTTTT.

This chain uses TRBV27 with TRBJ2-2, with TRBD2 identical over 9 bases. This CDR3 has 16 residues. The germline V gene has CDR1 MNHEY and CDR2 SMNVEV (reference sequence). The V segment lost 3 bases and the J segment 7 bases; nucleotides outside the gene matches: 9. The CDR3 nucleotides are TGTGCCAGCAGTTTGAGGTCAAGCGGGGGGTTCGGGGAGCTGTTTTTT. Protein: CASSLRSSGGFGELFF.

The chain is built from TRBV5-1 and TRBJ2-3, with D uncertain. The V gene lost 4 bases and the J gene lost 2 bases, with 11 bases spanning the gap. Germline assignment: CDR1 SGHRS and CDR2 YFSETQ. This CDR3 contains 14 residues. The CDR3 coding sequence is TGCGCCAGCAGCCCCCGTCCGTCCACAGATACGCAGTATTTT. It encodes CASSPRPSTDTQYF.

The rearrangement joins TRBV27 to TRBJ2-2, with 7 bases matching TRBD2. This CDR3 has 17 amino acids. Germline V CDR1 and CDR2: MNHEY, SMNVEV (reference sequence). The V segment lost 7 bases and the J segment 3 bases; nucleotides outside the gene matches: 14. The DNA of the CDR3 is TGTGCCAGCACCTACACCCTTTTCCGGGGGGACACCGGGGAGCTGTTTTTT. Encoded protein: CASTYTLFRGDTGELFF.